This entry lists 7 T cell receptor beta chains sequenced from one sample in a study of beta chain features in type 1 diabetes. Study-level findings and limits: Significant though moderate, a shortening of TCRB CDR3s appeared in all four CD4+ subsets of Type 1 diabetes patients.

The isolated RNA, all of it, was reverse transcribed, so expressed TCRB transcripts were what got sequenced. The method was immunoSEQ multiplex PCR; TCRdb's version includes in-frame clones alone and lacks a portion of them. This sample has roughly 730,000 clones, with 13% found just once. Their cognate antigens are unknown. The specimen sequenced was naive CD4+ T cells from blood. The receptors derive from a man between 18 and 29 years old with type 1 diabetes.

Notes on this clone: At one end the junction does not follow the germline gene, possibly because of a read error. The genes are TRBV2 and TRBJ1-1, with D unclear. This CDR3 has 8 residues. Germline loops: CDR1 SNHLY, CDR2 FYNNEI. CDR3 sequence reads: CASGEAFF. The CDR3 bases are TGTGCCAGCGGTGAAGCTTTCTTT.

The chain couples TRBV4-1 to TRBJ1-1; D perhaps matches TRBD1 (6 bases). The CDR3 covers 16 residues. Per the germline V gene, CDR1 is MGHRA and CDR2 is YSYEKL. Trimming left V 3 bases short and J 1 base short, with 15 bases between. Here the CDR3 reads CASSQLAGVTNTEAFF. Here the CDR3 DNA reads TGCGCCAGCAGCCAGCTAGCAGGGGTGACGAACACTGAAGCTTTCTTT.

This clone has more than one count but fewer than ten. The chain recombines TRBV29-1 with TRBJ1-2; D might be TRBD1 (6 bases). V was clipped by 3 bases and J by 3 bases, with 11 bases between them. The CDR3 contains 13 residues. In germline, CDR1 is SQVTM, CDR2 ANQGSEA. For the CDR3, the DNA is TGCAGCGTTGATGTAGGGGGGTACTATGGCTACACCTTC. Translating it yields CSVDVGGYYGYTF. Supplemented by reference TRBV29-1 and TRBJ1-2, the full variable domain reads SAVISQKPSRDICQRGTSLTIQCQVDSQVTMMFWYRQQPGQSLTLIATANQGSEATYESGFVIDKFPISRPNLTFSTLTVSNMSPEDSSIYLCSVDVGGYYGYTFGSGTRLTVV.

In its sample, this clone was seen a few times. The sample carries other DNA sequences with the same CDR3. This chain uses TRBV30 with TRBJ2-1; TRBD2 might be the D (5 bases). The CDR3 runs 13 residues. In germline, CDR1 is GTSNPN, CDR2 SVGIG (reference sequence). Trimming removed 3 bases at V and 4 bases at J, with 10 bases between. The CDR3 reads CAWSVGAYNEQFF. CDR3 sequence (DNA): TGTGCCTGGAGCGTGGGAGCTTACAATGAGCAGTTCTTC.

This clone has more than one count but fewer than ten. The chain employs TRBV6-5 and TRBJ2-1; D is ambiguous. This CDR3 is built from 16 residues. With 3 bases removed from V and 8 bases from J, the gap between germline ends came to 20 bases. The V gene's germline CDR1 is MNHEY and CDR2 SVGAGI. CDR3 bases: TGTGCCAGCAGTTATGTCAGGCCCCCCCACCGGGATGAGCAGTTCTTC. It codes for CASSYVRPPHRDEQFF.

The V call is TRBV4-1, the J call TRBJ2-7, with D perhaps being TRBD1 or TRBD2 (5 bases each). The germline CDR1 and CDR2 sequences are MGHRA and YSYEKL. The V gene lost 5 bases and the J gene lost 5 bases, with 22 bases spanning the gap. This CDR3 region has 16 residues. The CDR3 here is CASSNLAGTPPDEQYF. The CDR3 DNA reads TGCGCCAGCAGCAACCTGGCTGGGACGCCCCCGGACGAGCAGTACTTC.

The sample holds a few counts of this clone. The CDR3: CASSYSDAEKLFF. DNA of the CDR3: TGTGCCAGCAGTTACTCGGACGCAGAAAAACTGTTTTTT. The V and J genes are TRBV6-5 and TRBJ1-4; D not resolved. The V end lost 0 bases, the J end lost 8 bases, and 7 bases lay between the germline ends. Germline loops: CDR1 MNHEY, CDR2 SVGAGI. This CDR3 comprises 13 residues.